The 28 T cell receptor beta chains below all came from one sample that was sequenced in a study of CD8+ T cells in alopecia areata listed by TCRdb under 2018. Library preparation used the immunoSEQ multiplex PCR assay. For TCR sequencing, RNA was extracted from every sample and reverse transcribed into cDNA to serve as template. The immuneACCESS repertoire file appears here via TCRdb, limited to in-frame rearrangements. These files lack a portion of the clones; in checked studies, under half of the deficit traces to unresolved V genes, and the cause of the others is not known. For this sample the table gives about 70,000 clones, of which around 29% were detected only once. The ten largest clones represent more than 13% of the sample. The sample's time point label, decoded: 4 weeks on oral tofacitinib. The sample's treatment or condition label is to be understood as: oral pan-JAK inhibitor, 5-10 mg twice daily.

The input for sequencing was CD8+ T cells sorted from blood, taken at week 4, from a patient treated with tofacitinib. The receptors derive from a human donor with alopecia areata.

The V call is TRBV6-1, the J call TRBJ2-1, with 10 bases identical to TRBD1. V was pared by 8 bases and J by 8 bases, with 9 bases of the junction left unmatched. Germline CDR1 reads MNHNS; CDR2 reads SASEGT. This CDR3 contains 14 residues. CDR3 coding DNA: TGTGCCAGCTTGCCGGGACAGGGGCTGTATGAGCAGTTCTTC. Amino acid sequence: CASLPGQGLYEQFF.

In this sample, this clone turned up a few times. The CDR3 DNA follows: TGCAGCCTTCTTAGCGGCCATAGCTCCTACGAGCAGTACTTC. It is translated as CSLLSGHSSYEQYF. The rearrangement links TRBV29-1 to TRBJ2-7; D might be TRBD2 (6 bases). V lost 8 bases to trimming and J lost 0 bases, with 17 bases between them. The germline V gene encodes CDR1 SQVTM and CDR2 ANQGSEA. The CDR3 loop spans 14 amino acids.

This clone was found a few times. The gene calls are TRBV5-1 and TRBJ2-5; D is unresolved. The germline V gene encodes CDR1 SGHRS and CDR2 YFSETQ. V was trimmed by 4 bases and J by 2 bases, leaving 6 bases between them. The CDR3 extends over 12 amino acids. The CDR3 DNA sequence: TGCGCCAGCAGCGACCTGCAAGAGACCCAGTACTTC. Translating gives CASSDLQETQYF.

The chain employs TRBV7-9 and TRBJ2-7; 7 bases agree with TRBD1. The junction had 11 bases not matched to a gene; V was cut back by 5 bases and J by 4 bases. Looked up from germline, CDR1 is SEHNR and CDR2 is FQNEAQ (reference sequence). This CDR3 has 15 amino acids. CDR3 sequence reads: CASSQRDGRGYEQYF. In DNA form, the CDR3 reads TGTGCCAGCAGCCAGCGAGATGGCAGGGGGTACGAGCAGTACTTC. Complete variable domain (other parts from reference TRBV7-9 and TRBJ2-7): DTGVSQNPRHKITKRGQNVTFRCDPISEHNRLYWYRQTLGQGPEFLTYFQNEAQLEKSRLLSDRFSAERPKGSFSTLEIQRTEQGDSAMYLCASSQRDGRGYEQYFGPGTRLTVT.

V is TRBV5-1 and J is TRBJ1-2, with 10 bases identical to TRBD1. The CDR3 spans 14 residues. The germline CDR1 and CDR2 sequences are SGHRS and YFSETQ. V dropped 3 bases and J dropped 8; count of bases not matched to a gene: 7. CDR3 protein: CASSSDGTGVGYTF. Here the CDR3 DNA reads TGCGCCAGCAGCTCGGACGGGACAGGGGTAGGCTACACCTTC.

The V call is TRBV19, the J call TRBJ1-1; D call uncertain. Germline CDR1 and CDR2: LNHDA and SQIVND (reference sequence). This CDR3 region has 15 residues. V gave up 1 base and J gave up 0 bases, with 9 bases separating them. The CDR3 sequence is CASSIAPGMNTEAFF. CDR3 DNA: TGTGCCAGTAGTATAGCCCCGGGGATGAACACTGAAGCTTTCTTT.

This clone was seen a handful of times. This chain connects TRBV7-2 to TRBJ2-4, with a tentative D call TRBD1 (5 bases). Germline V gene lookup returns CDR1 SGHTA and CDR2 FQGNSA. The CDR3 sequence is 15 residues long. V was clipped by 0 bases and J by 1 base, with 7 bases between them. The CDR3 here is CASSLAGRAKNIQYF. CDR3 nucleotides: TGTGCCAGCAGCTTAGCGGGGCGGGCCAAAAACATTCAGTACTTC.

In this sample, this clone turned up a few times. Other DNA sequences in the sample encode the same CDR3. The chain is built from TRBV5-1 and TRBJ2-7; 7 bases align to TRBD1. This CDR3 has 14 residues. Unmatched junction bases numbered 3, after V lost 1 base and J lost 2 bases. Germline V gene data show CDR1 as SGHRS and CDR2 as YFSETQ. The CDR3 loop reads CASSLRQGAYEQYF. The CDR3 nucleotides read TGCGCCAGCAGCTTGAGGCAGGGGGCCTACGAGCAGTACTTC.

The V call is TRBV7-9, the J call TRBJ2-2, with D possibly matching TRBD2 (5 bases). This CDR3 is 14 amino acids long. V shed 7 bases and J shed 4 bases, with 13 bases lying between them. Germline V gene data show CDR1 as SEHNR and CDR2 as FQNEAQ (reference sequence). CDR3 region: CASTSGTLTGELFF. CDR3 coding DNA: TGTGCCAGCACCTCGGGAACACTCACCGGGGAGCTGTTTTTT.

The gene calls are TRBV20-1 and TRBJ2-1; TRBD2 is a possible D gene (7 bases). Trimming took off 5 bases at V and 9 bases at J, with 11 bases between the two ends. Germline assignment: CDR1 DFQATT and CDR2 SNEGSKA (reference sequence). This CDR3 has 11 amino acids. In DNA, the CDR3 is TGCAGTGCTGGGGGGGGCGGTGAGCAGTTCTTC. This codes for CSAGGGGEQFF.

The sample holds many counts of this clone. The chain is built from TRBV6-6 and TRBJ2-5, with 9 bases matching TRBD1. Looked up from germline, CDR1 is MNHNY and CDR2 is SVGAGI (reference sequence). V lost 2 bases and J lost 5; bases outside the gene matches: 6. This CDR3 has 15 amino acids. For the CDR3, the DNA is TGTGCCAGCAGTTACCAACGGACAGGGGTGGAGACCCAGTACTTC. Translating gives CASSYQRTGVETQYF.

This clone was detected only a few times. The V call is TRBV14, the J call TRBJ2-1; D gene ambiguous. The CDR3 length is 13 residues. Germline CDR1 SGHDN, CDR2 FVKESK. With 3 bases removed from V and 10 bases from J, the gap between germline ends came to 13 bases. The CDR3 is CASSHVRMGEQFF. The CDR3 DNA is TGTGCCAGCAGCCATGTTAGGATGGGCGAGCAGTTCTTC.

The chain uses TRBV29-1 and TRBJ2-7; 9 nucleotides agree with TRBD2. Germline lookup yields CDR1 SQVTM and CDR2 ANQGSEA. V was clipped by 4 bases and J by 1 base; unmatched bases: 11. The CDR3 is 16 residues long. CDR3 region: CSVVGLAGLPSYEQYF. The CDR3 nucleotides are TGCAGCGTTGTAGGGCTAGCGGGACTACCTTCCTACGAGCAGTACTTC.

The V call is TRBV11-2, the J call TRBJ2-1; 7 positions agree with TRBD1. Looked up from germline, CDR1 is SGHAT and CDR2 is FQNNGV. The junction had 8 bases not matched to a gene; V was cut back by 5 bases and J by 1 base. The CDR3 covers 16 residues. Written as DNA, the CDR3 is TGTGCCAGCAGCGGCCTCCGGGACAGATCCTACAATGAGCAGTTCTTC. Translation gives CASSGLRDRSYNEQFF. The entire variable domain, with the rest obtained from reference TRBV11-2 and TRBJ2-1, is as follows: EAGVAQSPRYKIIEKRQSVAFWCNPISGHATLYWYQQILGQGPKLLIQFQNNGVVDDSQLPKDRFSAERLKGVDSTLKIQPAKLEDSAVYLCASSGLRDRSYNEQFFGPGTRLTVL.

This clone was recorded a few times. The gene calls are TRBV25-1 and TRBJ1-4; D gene ambiguous. Trimming took off 4 bases at V and 7 bases at J, with 10 bases between the two ends. The CDR3 has 13 residues. Germline CDR1 and CDR2: MGHDK and SYGVNS. CDR3 nucleotide sequence: TGTGCCAGCAGTGGCGGGGTTAGTGAAAAACTGTTTTTT. This encodes CASSGGVSEKLFF.

In this sample, this clone turned up a few times. The chain couples TRBV29-1 to TRBJ2-1; D is ambiguous. From germline, CDR1 is SQVTM and CDR2 ANQGSEA. This CDR3 region has 15 residues. Trimming removed 3 bases at V and 0 bases at J, with 12 bases between. This CDR3 is CSVDSGRSSYNEQFF. CDR3 in DNA: TGCAGCGTTGATTCCGGGCGAAGCTCCTACAATGAGCAGTTCTTC.

This clone was counted between two and nine times. V is TRBV29-1 and J is TRBJ2-1; D is possibly TRBD1 or TRBD2 (5 bases each). CDR1 is SQVTM and CDR2 is ANQGSEA in the germline V gene. The CDR3 length is 12 residues. V dropped 3 bases and J dropped 3 bases, with 6 bases sitting between them. In DNA form, the CDR3 reads TGCAGCGTTGAGGGGGTCTACAATGAGCAGTTCTTC. It translates to CSVEGVYNEQFF.

This clone was counted ten times or more. The chain has TRBV4-3 and TRBJ1-2; 10 bases line up with TRBD1. This CDR3 comprises 16 residues. Unmatched junction bases numbered 4, after V lost 0 bases and J lost 3 bases. Looked up from germline, CDR1 is LGHNA and CDR2 is YSLEER. This CDR3 is CASSQDTGTGDYGYTF. In DNA form, the CDR3 reads TGCGCCAGCAGCCAAGACACCGGGACAGGGGACTATGGCTACACCTTC.

This sequence joins TRBV29-1 and TRBJ1-1; possible D gene TRBD1, 5 bases. Trimming took off 1 base at V and 4 bases at J, with 10 bases between the two ends. CDR3 size: 13 residues. CDR1 SQVTM and CDR2 ANQGSEA come from the germline V gene. The CDR3 DNA follows: TGCAGCGTTGAAGGGGGGATAGGCACTGAAGCTTTCTTT. Translated, it gives CSVEGGIGTEAFF.

The V gene is TRBV4-1, the J gene TRBJ2-1; 8 nucleotides line up with TRBD2. Germline CDR1 MGHRA, CDR2 YSYEKL. The CDR3 sequence is 16 residues long. Trimming cost V 1 base and J 4 bases; bases outside gene matches: 6. CDR3 DNA: TGCGCCAGCAGCCAAGCCCGAGCGGGAGCGTACAATGAGCAGTTCTTC. Translated: CASSQARAGAYNEQFF.

This clone was seen a few times. The V gene is TRBV7-9, the J gene TRBJ1-5; no definite D call. Per the germline V gene, CDR1 is SEHNR and CDR2 is FQNEAQ (reference sequence). V was clipped by 5 bases and J by 4 bases, with 6 bases between them. The CDR3 extends over 12 amino acids. CDR3 bases: TGTGCCAGCAGCCTTCAGAATCAGCCCCAGCATTTT. Translated: CASSLQNQPQHF.

This clone is classed as medium-sized (0.01 to 0.1%). The chain is built from TRBV9 and TRBJ2-2; 10 positions agree with TRBD2. There are 15 residues in the CDR3. CDR1 is SGDLS, CDR2 YYNGEE, per germline. The ends lost 4 bases at V and 2 bases at J; junction bases unmatched: 2. The CDR3 DNA sequence: TGTGCCAGCAGCCCTAGCGGGGGAAACACCGGGGAGCTGTTTTTT. Encoded protein: CASSPSGGNTGELFF.

V and J are TRBV27 and TRBJ2-7; 10 positions agree with TRBD2. CDR3 length: 15 residues. Germline CDR1 reads MNHEY; CDR2 reads SMNVEV (reference sequence). V was clipped by 7 bases and J by 4 bases; unmatched bases: 10. CDR3 sequence reads: CASKTRAGGGYEQYF. The CDR3 DNA is TGTGCCAGCAAGACCCGAGCGGGAGGGGGATACGAGCAGTACTTC.

The rearrangement joins TRBV7-9 to TRBJ2-7; the D gene is possibly TRBD1 (5 bases). The CDR3 contains 14 residues. In germline, CDR1 is SEHNR, CDR2 FQNEAQ (reference sequence). V was trimmed by 5 bases and J by 4 bases, leaving 15 bases between them. This CDR3 is CASSPDTRTYEQYF. CDR3 in DNA: TGTGCCAGCAGCCCGGACACACGAACTTACGAGCAGTACTTC.

In the case of this clone: Distinct nucleotide sequences in the sample also encode this CDR3. The rearrangement links TRBV29-1 to TRBJ2-5, with D possibly matching TRBD1 (6 bases). Looked up from germline, CDR1 is SQVTM and CDR2 is ANQGSEA. This CDR3 has 13 amino acids. V lost 3 bases, J lost 3 bases, and 11 bases lay in between. CDR3 coding DNA: TGCAGCGTTGATCGCAGGGGTAAAGAGACCCAGTACTTC. Translation: CSVDRRGKETQYF.

This clone was counted a few times. The chain links TRBV15 to TRBJ1-1; 10 nucleotides align to TRBD1. Germline loops: CDR1 LNHNV, CDR2 YYDKDF (reference sequence). CDR3 length equals 14 residues. The J segment lost 10 bases and the V segment lost 8 bases, leaving 13 bases of the junction unmatched. The CDR3 sequence: CATRRGTGVSGAFF. The CDR3 DNA is TGTGCCACCCGGCGGGGGACAGGGGTTTCAGGAGCTTTCTTT.

The rearrangement links TRBV27 to TRBJ2-1; D is possibly TRBD2 (5 bases). Trimming took off 1 base at V and 3 bases at J, with 13 bases between the two ends. This CDR3 region has 16 residues. Germline assignment: CDR1 MNHEY and CDR2 SMNVEV (reference sequence). The CDR3 loop reads CASSLLTGSLYNEQFF. In DNA, the CDR3 is TGTGCCAGCAGTTTATTAACGGGATCACTCTACAATGAGCAGTTCTTC.

This clone was detected only a few times. The rearrangement uses TRBV30 and TRBJ2-2, with 8 nucleotides matching TRBD1. The CDR3 sequence is 16 residues long. Germline CDR1 and CDR2: GTSNPN and SVGIG (reference sequence). Unmatched junction bases numbered 11, after V lost 2 bases and J lost 6 bases. The chain's CDR3 is CAWSSIGQGPAGELFF. The DNA for the CDR3 is TGTGCCTGGAGTTCGATCGGACAGGGACCAGCCGGGGAGCTGTTTTTT. The full variable domain, with the rest looked up from reference TRBV30 and TRBJ2-2, is SQTIHQWPATLVQPVGSPLSLECTVEGTSNPNLYWYRQAAGRGLQLLFYSVGIGQISSEVPQNLSASRPQDRQFILSSKKLLLSDSGFYLCAWSSIGQGPAGELFFGEGSRLTVL.